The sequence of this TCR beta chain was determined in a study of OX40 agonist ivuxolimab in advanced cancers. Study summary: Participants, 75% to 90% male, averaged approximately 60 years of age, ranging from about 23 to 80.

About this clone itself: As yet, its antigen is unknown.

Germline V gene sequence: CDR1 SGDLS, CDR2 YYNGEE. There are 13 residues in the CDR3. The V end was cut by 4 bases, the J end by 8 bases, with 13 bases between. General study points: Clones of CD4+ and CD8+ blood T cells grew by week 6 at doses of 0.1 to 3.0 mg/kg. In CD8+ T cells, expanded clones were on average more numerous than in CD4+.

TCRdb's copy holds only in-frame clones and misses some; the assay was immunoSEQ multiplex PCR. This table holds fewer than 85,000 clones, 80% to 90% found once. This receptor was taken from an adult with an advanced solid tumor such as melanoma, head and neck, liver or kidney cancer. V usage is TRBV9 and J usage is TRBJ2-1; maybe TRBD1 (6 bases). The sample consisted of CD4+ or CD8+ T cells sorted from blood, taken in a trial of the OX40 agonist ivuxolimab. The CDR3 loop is CASSFSAGDEQFF. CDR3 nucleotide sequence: TGTGCCAGCAGCTTTAGCGCAGGGGATGAGCAGTTCTTC. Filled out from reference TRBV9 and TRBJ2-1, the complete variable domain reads DSGVTQTPKHLITATGQRVTLRCSPRSGDLSVYWYQQSLDQGLQFLIQYYNGEERAKGNILERFSAQQFPDLHSELNLSSLELGDSALYFCASSFSAGDEQFFGPGTRLTVL.